This T cell receptor beta chain was obtained from a study of blood T cell repertoires in COVID-19. V lost 6 bases, J lost 7 bases, and 9 bases stayed unmatched. The CDR3 runs 15 residues. Germline V gene lookup returns CDR1 LNHDA and CDR2 SQIVND (reference sequence). Per the original methods: From reference gene primer amplification, estimates of nucleated cell counts were derived. Assay: immunoSEQ multiplex PCR; the TCRdb copy retains only in-frame clones and omits some. That table furnishes V, J and clone size, whereas the DNA furnished D and trimming. Found here are around 250,000 clones, 80% to 90% of them singletons; the top ten hold 6.2%.

V is TRBV19 and J is TRBJ1-6, with 7 bases aligning to TRBD1. This clonotype was sampled from a man aged 60 to 69 with acute or convalescent COVID-19. Material: peripheral blood. The CDR3 coding sequence is TGTGCCAGTAGAACCGCGACAGGGACCAATTCACCCCTCCACTTT. It codes for CASRTATGTNSPLHF.